This T cell receptor beta chain was sequenced during a study of vaccination effects on CD4 cells after COVID-19. In the case of this clone: No antigen is known for it. Other DNA sequences in the sample encode the same CDR3.

V lost 2 bases and J lost 1, with 5 bases in between. This CDR3 has 13 residues. Notes on the study in general: In healthy vaccinees, only 1 of 255 vaccine-induced clones cross-reacted with common cold coronaviruses.

Sequenced by immunoSEQ multiplex PCR; TCRdb stores in-frame clones only, minus some. Of around 50,000 clones listed, 70% are singletons. Following 10 days of culture, CD4+ T cells were isolated. Participants each got two BNT162b2 or mRNA-1273 vaccine doses. None of the vaccinated had previously contracted SARS-CoV-2, and their nucleocapsid antibodies tested negative. This sequence joins TRBV12-3 or TRBV12-4 and TRBJ1-1, with D uncertain. This material consisted of CD4+ T cells from PBMCs cultured without peptide, taken after COVID-19 vaccination. This TCR was sampled from a human donor who received a COVID-19 vaccine. For the CDR3, the DNA is TGTGCCAGCAGTTTACAGGAGAACACTGAAGCTTTCTTT. It yields the protein CASSLQENTEAFF.